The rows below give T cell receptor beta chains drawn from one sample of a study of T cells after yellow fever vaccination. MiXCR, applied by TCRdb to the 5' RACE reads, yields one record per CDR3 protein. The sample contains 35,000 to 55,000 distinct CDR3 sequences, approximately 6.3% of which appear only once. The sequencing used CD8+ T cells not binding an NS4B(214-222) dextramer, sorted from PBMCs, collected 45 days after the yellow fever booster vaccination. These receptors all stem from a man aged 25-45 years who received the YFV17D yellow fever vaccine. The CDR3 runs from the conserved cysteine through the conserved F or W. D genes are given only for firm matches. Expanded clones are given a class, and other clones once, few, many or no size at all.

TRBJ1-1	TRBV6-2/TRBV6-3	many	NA	TGTGCCAGCAGACCCTTGAACACTGAAGCTTTCTTT	CASRPLNTEAFF
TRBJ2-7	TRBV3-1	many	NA	TGTGCCAGCAGCCAACTGAGTAGCTACGAGCAGTACTTC	CASSQLSSYEQYF
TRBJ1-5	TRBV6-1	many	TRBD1	TGTGCCAGCAGTGAGACAGGGGTAAATCAGCCCCAGCATTTT	CASSETGVNQPQHF
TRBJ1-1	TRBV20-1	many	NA	TGCAGTGCCCACCGAGGGGCCGCGAACACTGAAGCTTTCTTT	CSAHRGAANTEAFF
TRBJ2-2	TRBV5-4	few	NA	TGTGCCAGCAGCTCACCTCAAAACACCGGGGAGCTGTTTTTT	CASSSPQNTGELFF
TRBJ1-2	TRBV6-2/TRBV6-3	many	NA	TGTGCCACACTGCACACTGGCAGACCCGCCCTGGATGGCTACACCTTC	CATLHTGRPALDGYTF
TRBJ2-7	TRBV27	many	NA	TGTGCCAGCAGTTTATGGTCGCGGACTACCCTTAGCGAGCAGTACTTC	CASSLWSRTTLSEQYF
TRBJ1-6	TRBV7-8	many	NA	TGTGCCAGCAGCTTAGAGGGAGTCAATTCACCCCTCCACTTT	CASSLEGVNSPLHF
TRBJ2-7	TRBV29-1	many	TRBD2	TGCAGCGTTGACGGGGCGGGAGGGCCTTCCGCCGAGCAGTACTTC	CSVDGAGGPSAEQYF
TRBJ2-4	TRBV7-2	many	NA	TGTGCCAGCAGCTTAGACATGGGGGGCGGAAACATTCAGTACTTC	CASSLDMGGGNIQYF
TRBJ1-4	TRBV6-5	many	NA	TGTGCCAGCAGTTACAACACAGGCGCAACTAATGAAAAACTGTTTTTT	CASSYNTGATNEKLFF
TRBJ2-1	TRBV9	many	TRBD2	TGTGCCAGCAGCGCTAGCGGTAATTTCGAGAATGAGCAGTTCTTC	CASSASGNFENEQFF
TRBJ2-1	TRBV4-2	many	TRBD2	TGTGCCAGCAGCCATACCCCCGGGACTAGCGGGTCCTACAATGAGCAGTTCTTC	CASSHTPGTSGSYNEQFF
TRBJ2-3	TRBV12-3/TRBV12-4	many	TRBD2	TGTGCCAGCAGTTCTCGACTAGCGGGAATTACAGATACGCAGTATTTT	CASSSRLAGITDTQYF
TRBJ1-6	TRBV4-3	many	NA	TGCGCCAGCAGCCAAGAGTCAGTACTGAGCTCCTATAATTCACCCCTCCACTTT	CASSQESVLSSYNSPLHF
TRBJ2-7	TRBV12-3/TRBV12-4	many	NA	TGTGCCAGCAGCAGATCGATTTACGAGCAGTACTTC	CASSRSIYEQYF
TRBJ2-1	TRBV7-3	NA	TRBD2	TGTGCCAGCAGCTTAGCCCCAGCGGGAGGATATGAGCAGTTCTTC	CASSLAPAGGYEQFF
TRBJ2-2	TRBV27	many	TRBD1	TGTGCCAGCAGTTCGGGACAGAAAAACACCGGGGAGCTGTTTTTT	CASSSGQKNTGELFF
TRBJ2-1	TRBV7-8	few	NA	TGTGCCAGCAGTTCACTTCCCAGACCGAAGGAGACAGAGTACAATGAGCAGTTCTTC	CASSSLPRPKETEYNEQFF
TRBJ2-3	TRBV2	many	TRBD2	TGTGCCAGCAGTACCCCAAGCGGGAGTCCGATATCAGATACGCAGTATTTT	CASSTPSGSPISDTQYF
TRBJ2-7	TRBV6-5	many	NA	TGTGCCAGCAGTTACCCATGGACTAACTACGAGCAGTACTTC	CASSYPWTNYEQYF
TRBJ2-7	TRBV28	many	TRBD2	TGTGCCACCTCCGGGACTAGAAACGAGCAGTACTTC	CATSGTRNEQYF
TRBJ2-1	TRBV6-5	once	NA	TGTCCCAGCAGTTACTCGGCTAGCGTAAGCTCCTACAATGAGCAGTTCTTC	CPSSYSASVSSYNEQFF
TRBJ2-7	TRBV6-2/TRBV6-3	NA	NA	TGTGCCAGCAGTTACTCCGGGACCCCGTCGGTCTACGAGCAGTACTTC	CASSYSGTPSVYEQYF
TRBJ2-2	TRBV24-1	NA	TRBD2	TGTGCCACCAGTGATTTGGGACTAGCGGGAGAGCTCACCGGGGAGCTGTTTTTT	CATSDLGLAGELTGELFF
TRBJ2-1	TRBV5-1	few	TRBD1	TGCGCCAGCAGTGAATGGTCGGGGACAGACTACAATGAGCAGTTCTTC	CASSEWSGTDYNEQFF
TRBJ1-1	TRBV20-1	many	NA	TGCAGTGCTAGCAACCGGGAGATGAACACTGAAGCTTTCTTT	CSASNREMNTEAFF
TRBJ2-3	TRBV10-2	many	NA	TGCGCCAGCAGTCCGACTAGAACGACAGATACGCAGTATTTT	CASSPTRTTDTQYF
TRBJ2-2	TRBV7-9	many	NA	TGTGCCAGCAGCCCGATGGGCCCCGGGGAGCTGTTTTTT	CASSPMGPGELFF
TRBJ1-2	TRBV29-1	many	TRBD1	TGCAGCGTTGGGGGGACAGGGGACGGCGGCTACACCTTC	CSVGGTGDGGYTF
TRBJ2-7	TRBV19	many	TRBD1	TGTGCCAGTAGTATCCTGGACAGGGGCGGGTCCGAGCAGTACTTC	CASSILDRGGSEQYF
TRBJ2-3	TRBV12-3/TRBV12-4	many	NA	NA	CASSTSDRATDTQYF
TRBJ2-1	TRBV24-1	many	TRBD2	TGTGCCACCAGTGGTTTTAGCGGGAGAGCCGACAATGAGCAGTTCTTC	CATSGFSGRADNEQFF
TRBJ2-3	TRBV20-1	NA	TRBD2	TGCAGTGCTAGAGGGACTAGCGGGAGAGGAGGCACAGATACGCAGTATTTT	CSARGTSGRGGTDTQYF
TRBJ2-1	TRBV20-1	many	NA	TGCAGTGCCCTGGGGCGGACTCCCGGTGGCAGTGAGCAGTTCTTC	CSALGRTPGGSEQFF
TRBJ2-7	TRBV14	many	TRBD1	TGTGCCAGCAGCCAACGACAGGGGTCCTTC	CASSQRQGSF
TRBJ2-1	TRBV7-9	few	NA	TGTGCCAGCAGCTTAGAAATTCTTGAGCAGTTCTTC	CASSLEILEQFF
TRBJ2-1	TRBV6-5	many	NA	TGTGCCAGCAGTTACTCGAATACGGAAACCTACAATGAGCAGTTCTTC	CASSYSNTETYNEQFF
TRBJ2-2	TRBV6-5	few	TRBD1	TGTGCCAGCAGTAGTCCGGGACAGGGGTTTACCGGGGAGCTGTTTTTT	CASSSPGQGFTGELFF
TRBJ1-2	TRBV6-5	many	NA	TGTGCCAGCAGTCTACCAGGCTATGGCTACACCTTC	CASSLPGYGYTF
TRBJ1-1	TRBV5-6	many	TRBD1	TGTGCCAGCAGCGCCGGGACAGTGCTTAGCCCAAACACTGAAGCTTTCTTT	CASSAGTVLSPNTEAFF